The entry below describes one T cell receptor beta chain. CDR3 size: 12 residues. V lost 1 base and J 19 bases, leaving 14 bases between the germline ends. This sample stems from a study of blood T cell repertoires in COVID-19. Study details: The analysed material was cDNA or gDNA that came from T cells, B-cell-depleted T cells, or PBMCs.

Per the original data handling: Reference gene primers were amplified, and this amplification served to estimate nucleated cell counts. Profiled with immunoSEQ multiplex PCR; TCRdb holds only in-frame clones, not every one. The V and J calls and clone size are taken from that table; D and trimming were inferred from the DNA. The sample has roughly 230,000 clones; around 91% are singletons. Specimen: peripheral blood. The J gene is TRBJ1-6, the V gene TRBV12-3 or TRBV12-4, with D maybe TRBD1 (5 bases). This TCR came from an older woman with COVID-19, enrolled during active disease. The chain's CDR3 is CASSLGLPGRHF. CDR3 in DNA: TGTGCCAGCAGTTTAGGTTTACCAGGGCGGCACTTT.